A selection of T cell receptor beta chains follows, all from one sample in a study of blood T cell repertoires in COVID-19. Generated by immunoSEQ multiplex PCR, the TCRdb table keeps only in-frame clones and is missing some. The table lists approximately 220,000 clones, around four fifths of them singletons. Source material: peripheral blood. These receptors originate from a woman aged 45-59 years with acute or convalescent COVID-19. The CDR3 runs from the conserved cysteine through the conserved F or W. A D gene is named only where the DNA matches it firmly. Clone size appears in some rows only: once, few, many, or a class for an expanded clone.

D,J,V,size,DNA,CDR3
TRBD1,TRBJ2-1,TRBV30,.,TGTGCCTGGAGTGACAGGGGCCAGCCGCAGTTCTTC,CAWSDRGQPQFF
.,TRBJ2-1,TRBV7-3,few,TGTGCCAGCAGCTCCCTGCGGGGCGATGAGCAGTTCTTC,CASSSLRGDEQFF
.,TRBJ2-7,TRBV6-4,.,TGTGCCAGCACGCCGAGGCAGTCCTACGAGCAGTACTTC,CASTPRQSYEQYF
.,TRBJ1-2,TRBV28,.,TGTGCCAGCAGGGAAAGTACAGGGTTCGGCTACACCTTC,CASRESTGFGYTF
.,TRBJ1-5,TRBV24-1,.,TGTGCCACCAGTGATTTGGGGGGGGGTAGCAATCAGCCCCAGCATTTT,CATSDLGGGSNQPQHF
TRBD2,TRBJ2-7,TRBV9,.,TGTGCCAGCAGCTCAAGTTGGGCGGGAGAGGGGCACGAGCAGTACTTC,CASSSSWAGEGHEQYF
.,TRBJ1-1,TRBV4-1,.,TGCGCCAGCAGCCAAGTTTACAGCCGAGATTTGAACACTGAAGCTTTCTTT,CASSQVYSRDLNTEAFF
.,TRBJ1-5,TRBV12-3/TRBV12-4,.,TGTGCCAGCAGTCCCATCCCTCAGCCCCAGCATTTT,CASSPIPQPQHF
TRBD1,TRBJ2-2,TRBV7-2,.,TGTGCCAGCAGCCCCGGACAGGGTGGAACCGGGGAGCTGTTTTTT,CASSPGQGGTGELFF
.,TRBJ1-1,TRBV10-3,.,TGTGCCATCATGGCAGGGCATTTAGACACTGAAGCTTTCTTT,CAIMAGHLDTEAFF
TRBD1,TRBJ1-1,TRBV10-3,.,TGTGCCATCAGCGAGTTAACAGGGGGACGGGCTGAAGCTTTCTTT,CAISELTGGRAEAFF
TRBD2,TRBJ2-3,TRBV28,.,TGTGCCAGCAGTGGCGGGGGGACGGGGGATACGCAGTATTTT,CASSGGGTGDTQYF
.,TRBJ2-1,TRBV19,.,TGTGCCAGTAGTCCCCGGAATTTCCGGGACTTTCCGGCAAGACCCTCCTACAATGAGCAGTTCTTC,CASSPRNFRDFPARPSYNEQFF
TRBD1,TRBJ1-5,TRBV9,.,TGTGCCAGCAGCCTGGGACAGGGAACGGATCAGCCCCAGCATTTT,CASSLGQGTDQPQHF
.,TRBJ1-5,TRBV6-4,few,TGTGCCAGCAGTGACTTAGGTACGGAGTGGGAGGTCGTAGGGATCAGTCAGCCCCAGCATTTT,CASSDLGTEWEVVGISQPQHF
TRBD1,TRBJ1-1,TRBV19,.,TGTGCCAGTAGTACCCCAAGGACAGGGAGAACTGAAGCTTTCTTT,CASSTPRTGRTEAFF
.,TRBJ2-7,TRBV14,.,TGTGCCAGCAGCCAAGAAGGGGGGGACTACTCCTACGAGCAGTACTTC,CASSQEGGDYSYEQYF
.,TRBJ1-3,TRBV10-3,.,TGTGCCAGCCGCACAGAGTTCTCTGGAAACACCATATATTTT,CASRTEFSGNTIYF
TRBD1,TRBJ1-1,TRBV12-3/TRBV12-4,.,TGTGCCAGCAGGACAGGGGCCACTGAAGCTTTCTTT,CASRTGATEAFF
TRBD1,TRBJ2-7,TRBV29-1,.,TGCAGCGTGAAGAGACAGGGGCTCTCCTACGAGCAGTACTTC,CSVKRQGLSYEQYF
TRBD1,TRBJ2-7,TRBV11-2,.,TGTGCCAGCAGCCTAGCGGAAGGACAGGGGGTCTACGAGCAGTACTTC,CASSLAEGQGVYEQYF
.,TRBJ1-2,TRBV30,.,TGTGCCTGGATTCTTTCCCGGGAGGGAAGGGCTAGTGGCTACACCTTC,CAWILSREGRASGYTF
.,TRBJ2-1,TRBV19,.,TGTGCCAGTAGTATAGGACGCGTAGTTCTAGGACTACCTCACCATGAGCAGTTCTTC,CASSIGRVVLGLPHHEQFF
TRBD1,TRBJ1-2,TRBV10-3,.,TGTGCCACCAACCAAGGGACAGGGAGGAAGGGTACGAGTGGCTACACCTTC,CATNQGTGRKGTSGYTF
.,TRBJ2-1,TRBV2,few,TGTGCCAGCAGGGAGGGACAGAGCTCCTACAATGAGCAGTTCTTC,CASREGQSSYNEQFF
TRBD2,TRBJ2-1,TRBV19,.,TGTGCCAGCGGACTAGCGGGGCACAATGAGCAGTTCTTC,CASGLAGHNEQFF
TRBD1,TRBJ1-1,TRBV11-2,.,TGTGCCAGCAGCTCCGGGACAGGGACCACTGAAGCTTTCTTT,CASSSGTGTTEAFF
.,TRBJ1-2,TRBV2,.,TGTGCCAGCCGGACCCGGGGTAGGAGTTCTAACTATGGCTACACCTTC,CASRTRGRSSNYGYTF
.,TRBJ2-7,TRBV2,.,TGTGCCAGCAGTCGGGAGAGCTACGAGCAGTACTTC,CASSRESYEQYF